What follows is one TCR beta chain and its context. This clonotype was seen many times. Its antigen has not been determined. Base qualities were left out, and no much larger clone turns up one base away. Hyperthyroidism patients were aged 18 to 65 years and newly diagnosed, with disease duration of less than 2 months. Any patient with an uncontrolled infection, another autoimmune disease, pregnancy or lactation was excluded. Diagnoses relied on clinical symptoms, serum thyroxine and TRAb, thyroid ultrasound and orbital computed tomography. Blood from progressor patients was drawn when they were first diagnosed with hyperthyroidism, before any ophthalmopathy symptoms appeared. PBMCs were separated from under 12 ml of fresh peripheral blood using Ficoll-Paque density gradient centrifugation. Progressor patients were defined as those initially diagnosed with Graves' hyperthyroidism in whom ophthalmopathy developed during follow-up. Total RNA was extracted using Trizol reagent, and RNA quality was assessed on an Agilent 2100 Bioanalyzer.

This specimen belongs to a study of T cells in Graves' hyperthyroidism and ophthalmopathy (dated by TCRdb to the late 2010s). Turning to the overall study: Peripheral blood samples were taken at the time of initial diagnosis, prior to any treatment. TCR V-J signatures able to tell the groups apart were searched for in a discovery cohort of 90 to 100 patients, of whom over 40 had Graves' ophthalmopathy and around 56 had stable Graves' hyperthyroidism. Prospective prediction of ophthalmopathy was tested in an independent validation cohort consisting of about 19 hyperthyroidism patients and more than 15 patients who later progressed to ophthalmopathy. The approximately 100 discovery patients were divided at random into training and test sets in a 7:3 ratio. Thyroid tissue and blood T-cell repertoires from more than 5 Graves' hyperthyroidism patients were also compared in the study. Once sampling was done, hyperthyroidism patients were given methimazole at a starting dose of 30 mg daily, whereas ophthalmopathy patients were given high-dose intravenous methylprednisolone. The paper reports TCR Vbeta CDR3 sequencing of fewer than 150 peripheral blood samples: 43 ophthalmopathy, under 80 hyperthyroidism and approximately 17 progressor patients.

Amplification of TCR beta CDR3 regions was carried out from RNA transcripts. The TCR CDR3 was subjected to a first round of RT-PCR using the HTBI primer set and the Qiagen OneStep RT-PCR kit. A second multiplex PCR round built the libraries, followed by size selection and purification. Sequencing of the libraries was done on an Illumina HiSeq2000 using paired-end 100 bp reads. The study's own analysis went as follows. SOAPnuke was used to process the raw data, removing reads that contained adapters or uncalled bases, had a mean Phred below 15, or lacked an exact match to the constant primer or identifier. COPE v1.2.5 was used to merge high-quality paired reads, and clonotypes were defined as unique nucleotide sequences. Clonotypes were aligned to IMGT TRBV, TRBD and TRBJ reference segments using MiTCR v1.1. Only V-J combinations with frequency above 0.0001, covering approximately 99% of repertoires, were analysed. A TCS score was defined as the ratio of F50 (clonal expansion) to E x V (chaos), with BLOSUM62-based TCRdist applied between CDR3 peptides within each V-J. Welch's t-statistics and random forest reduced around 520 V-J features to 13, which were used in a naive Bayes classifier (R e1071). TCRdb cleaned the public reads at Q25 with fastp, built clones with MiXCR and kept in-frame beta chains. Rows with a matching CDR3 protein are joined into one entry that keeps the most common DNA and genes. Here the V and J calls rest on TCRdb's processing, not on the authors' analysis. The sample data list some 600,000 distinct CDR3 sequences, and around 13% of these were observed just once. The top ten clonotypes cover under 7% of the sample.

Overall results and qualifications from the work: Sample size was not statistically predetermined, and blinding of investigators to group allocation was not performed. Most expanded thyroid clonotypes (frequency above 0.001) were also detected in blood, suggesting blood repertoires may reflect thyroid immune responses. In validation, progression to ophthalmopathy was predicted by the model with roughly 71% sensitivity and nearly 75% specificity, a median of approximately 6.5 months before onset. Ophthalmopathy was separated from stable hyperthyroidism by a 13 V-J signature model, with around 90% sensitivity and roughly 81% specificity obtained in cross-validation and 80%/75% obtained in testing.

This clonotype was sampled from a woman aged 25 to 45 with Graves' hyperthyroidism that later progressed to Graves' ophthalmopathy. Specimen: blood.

The CDR3 here reads CASSSPGLADYEQYF. The nucleotide sequence is given as TGTGCCAGCAGTTCCCCGGGACTAGCGGACTACGAGCAGTACTTC. The rearrangement combines TRBV12-3 or TRBV12-4 with TRBJ2-7; 11 middle bases align to TRBD2. The CDR3 goes from the cysteine to the phenylalanine over 15 residues. The entry retains the CDR3 DNA only, 45 bases that are in frame from base 1. Trimming removed 4 bases from V and 3 bases from J; the gene matches leave 5 bases unexplained.